The 21 T cell receptor beta chains given below trace back to one sample, sequenced in a study of T cell responses to AZD1222 COVID-19 vaccine. Here immunoSEQ multiplex PCR was the method, and the copy in TCRdb shows in-frame clones only, minus some. The table lists 20,000 or so clones, about four fifths of them singletons, with around 20% in the top ten. Specimen: peripheral blood, collected 28 days after the second AZD1222 dose. These receptors were taken from an adult who received the AZD1222 COVID-19 vaccine.

This rearrangement joins TRBV6-2 or TRBV6-3 to TRBJ2-3; TRBD1 aligns across 11 bases. CDR1 is MNHEY, CDR2 SVGEGT, per germline. V lost 2 bases, J lost 3 bases, and 4 bases stayed unmatched. This CDR3 contains 16 residues. This CDR3 is CASSYPGTGGTDTQYF. CDR3 sequence (DNA): TGTGCCAGCAGTTACCCAGGGACAGGGGGTACAGATACGCAGTATTTT.

The rearrangement uses TRBV27 and TRBJ2-7; D might be TRBD1 (6 bases). The germline gives CDR1 MNHEY, CDR2 SMNVEV (reference sequence). V was shortened by 6 bases and J by 0 bases, with 12 bases between the two germline ends. This CDR3 region has 14 residues. The CDR3 sequence: CASRTTGSSYEQYF. The CDR3 DNA sequence: TGTGCCAGCAGGACTACAGGGAGCTCCTACGAGCAGTACTTC.

V gene TRBV7-9 combines with J gene TRBJ2-1; 8 bases are shared with TRBD2. This CDR3 comprises 13 residues. Germline values: CDR1 SEHNR, CDR2 FQNEAQ (reference sequence). V lost 3 bases to trimming and J lost 15 bases; unmatched junction nucleotides: 10. The DNA for the CDR3 is TGTGCCAGCAGCTTGGAGACGGGAGGGCTTTGGTTCTTC. This sequence encodes CASSLETGGLWFF. Full variable domain (outside the CDR3, taken from reference TRBV7-9 and TRBJ2-1): DTGVSQNPRHKITKRGQNVTFRCDPISEHNRLYWYRQTLGQGPEFLTYFQNEAQLEKSRLLSDRFSAERPKGSFSTLEIQRTEQGDSAMYLCASSLETGGLWFFGPGTRLTVL.

The chain couples TRBV27 to TRBJ2-7; unclear D gene. Germline loops: CDR1 MNHEY, CDR2 SMNVEV (reference sequence). The CDR3 loop spans 11 amino acids. With 5 bases removed from V and 6 bases from J, the gap between germline ends came to 8 bases. The CDR3 spells CASSRGPEQYF. The CDR3 DNA follows: TGTGCCAGCAGTCGCGGTCCCGAGCAGTACTTC.

This chain connects TRBV6-4 to TRBJ1-2; 7 bases are shared with TRBD1. The trim removed 6 bases at V and 3 bases at J, leaving 16 bases unmatched. The CDR3 covers 17 residues. Germline V gene lookup returns CDR1 MRHNA and CDR2 SNTAGT. CDR3 bases: TGTGCCAGCAGCGCCGACAGGGTTTCTACCCCCGACTATGGCTACACCTTC. Residues: CASSADRVSTPDYGYTF.

V usage is TRBV9 and J usage is TRBJ1-1; no reliable D call. Between the trimmed V and J ends, which lost 4 bases and 4 bases, there was a span of 17 bases. CDR3 size: 15 residues. Germline CDR1 SGDLS, CDR2 YYNGEE. CDR3 in DNA: TGTGCCAGCAGCCCCCGAGTGGATGGGGTCACTGAAGCTTTCTTT. The encoded protein is CASSPRVDGVTEAFF.

This clone was seen more than once but under ten times. DNA of the CDR3: TGTGCCAGTAGTATCGCAGGTATGGCTTCACCCCTCCACTTT. Translated: CASSIAGMASPLHF. V and J are TRBV19 and TRBJ1-6; the D is unclear. The CDR3 runs to 14 residues. The V and J ends lost 3 bases and 9 bases respectively, with 12 bases between them. Per the germline V gene, CDR1 is LNHDA and CDR2 is SQIVND (reference sequence).

The J gene is TRBJ1-2, the V gene TRBV5-4, with no clear D. Germline V gene data show CDR1 as SGHNT and CDR2 as YYREEE (reference sequence). This CDR3 has 14 residues. V was cut by 0 bases and J by 7 bases, with 13 bases left in between. CDR3 in amino acids: CASSLGLVGSGYTF. The CDR3, as DNA: TGTGCCAGCAGCTTGGGTTTGGTCGGAAGTGGCTACACCTTC.

This chain joins TRBV5-6 and TRBJ1-5; no firm D call. The CDR3 is 14 residues long. Between the trimmed V and J ends, which lost 0 bases and 3 bases, there was a span of 7 bases. CDR1 and CDR2 from the germline V gene are SGHDT and YYEEEE. The CDR3 nucleotides read TGTGCCAGCAGCTTGGGTTGGAACAATCAGCCCCAGCATTTT. Residues: CASSLGWNNQPQHF. The complete variable domain, with remaining parts taken from reference TRBV5-6 and TRBJ1-5, reads DAGVTQSPTHLIKTRGQQVTLRCSPKSGHDTVSWYQQALGQGPQFIFQYYEEEERQRGNFPDRFSGHQFPNYSSELNVNALLLGDSALYLCASSLGWNNQPQHFGDGTRLSIL.

The rearrangement uses TRBV5-4 and TRBJ2-7, with D hard to call. The V gene's germline CDR1 is SGHNT and CDR2 YYREEE (reference sequence). Trimming shortened V by 0 bases and J by 2 bases, and 12 bases separated the two germline ends. This CDR3 spans 15 amino acids. The CDR3 nucleotides are TGTGCCAGCAGCTTGGGTATGGCTTATACCTACGAGCAGTACTTC. Its protein product is CASSLGMAYTYEQYF.

This chain uses TRBV5-6 with TRBJ2-7; TRBD1 matches at 8 bases. CDR1 and CDR2 from the germline V gene are SGHDT and YYEEEE. The CDR3 is 15 amino acids. Losses at the gene ends were 4 bases for V and 4 bases for J; bases not matched to a gene: 10. CDR3 sequence: CASSPRTGFIYEQYF. The CDR3 DNA reads as TGTGCCAGCAGCCCGCGGACAGGGTTTATTTACGAGCAGTACTTC.

V and J are TRBV4-3 and TRBJ1-1, with no clear D. The V end was cut by 0 bases, the J end by 10 bases, with 6 bases between. CDR1 and CDR2 (germline): LGHNA, YSLEER. This CDR3 has 11 residues. Written as DNA, the CDR3 is TGCGCCAGCAGCCAAGATTCGAGAGCTTTCTTT. Translated: CASSQDSRAFF.

A single count supports this clone. The chain employs TRBV20-1 and TRBJ2-1, with D unresolved. The CDR3 has 10 residues. V lost 6 bases to trimming and J lost 7 bases, with 7 bases between them. Germline lookup yields CDR1 DFQATT and CDR2 SNEGSKA (reference sequence). The chain's CDR3 is CSALGNEQFF. The CDR3 nucleotides are TGCAGTGCCCTGGGGAATGAGCAGTTCTTC.

V and J are TRBV19 and TRBJ1-1, with TRBD1 matching over 8 bases. CDR1 is LNHDA and CDR2 is SQIVND in the germline V gene (reference sequence). The CDR3 runs to 15 residues. After removal of 5 bases from V and 3 bases from J, the junction contained 8 bases not matched to a gene. This CDR3 is CASSRPGTGYTEAFF. The CDR3, as DNA: TGTGCCAGTAGTCGCCCCGGGACAGGTTACACTGAAGCTTTCTTT.

The gene calls are TRBV6-5 and TRBJ2-7; D remains ambiguous. The CDR3 contains 13 residues. Germline CDR1 MNHEY, CDR2 SVGAGI. V gave up 0 bases and J gave up 3 bases, with 6 bases separating them. The CDR3 bases are TGTGCCAGCAGTTACTCGGTGATCTACGAGCAGTACTTC. Protein: CASSYSVIYEQYF.

This clone was recorded only once. The V call is TRBV5-1, the J call TRBJ2-1; possibly TRBD2 for D (6 bases). The CDR3 runs 14 residues. CDR1 and CDR2 from the germline V gene are SGHRS and YFSETQ. Trimming took 0 bases from V and 9 from J, leaving 13 bases between them. The CDR3 DNA reads TGCGCCAGCAGCTTGGAGTCTAGCGTTGGTGAGCAGTTCTTC. Encoded protein: CASSLESSVGEQFF. Full variable domain (remainder filled in from reference TRBV5-1 and TRBJ2-1): KAGVTQTPRYLIKTRGQQVTLSCSPISGHRSVSWYQQTPGQGLQFLFEYFSETQRNKGNFPGRFSGRQFSNSRSEMNVSTLELGDSALYLCASSLESSVGEQFFGPGTRLTVL.

V and J are TRBV5-6 and TRBJ2-7; the match to TRBD1 covers 9 bases. Germline V gene sequence: CDR1 SGHDT, CDR2 YYEEEE. The CDR3 contains 16 residues. Germline trimming cut 0 bases from V and 1 base from J; bases unmatched to any gene: 5. CDR3 amino acids: CASSLAPGQGSYEQYF. The CDR3 coding sequence is TGTGCCAGCAGCTTGGCCCCCGGACAGGGGTCCTACGAGCAGTACTTC. Combining the CDR3 with reference TRBV5-6 and TRBJ2-7 gives the whole variable domain DAGVTQSPTHLIKTRGQQVTLRCSPKSGHDTVSWYQQALGQGPQFIFQYYEEEERQRGNFPDRFSGHQFPNYSSELNVNALLLGDSALYLCASSLAPGQGSYEQYFGPGTRLTVT.

The V call is TRBV9, the J call TRBJ1-5; D perhaps matches TRBD1 (5 bases). This CDR3 is built from 13 residues. The V gene's germline CDR1 is SGDLS and CDR2 YYNGEE. V was cut by 4 bases and J by 3 bases, with 8 bases left in between. CDR3 in DNA: TGTGCCAGCAGCCTGGACAACAATCAGCCCCAGCATTTT. Its translation: CASSLDNNQPQHF.

The chain is built from TRBV5-5 and TRBJ2-2; D gene uncertain. The CDR3 sequence is 13 residues long. Germline V gives CDR1 SGHKS, CDR2 YYEKEE (reference sequence). V was clipped by 0 bases and J by 6 bases, with 6 bases between them. The CDR3 protein is CASSLGAAGELFF. DNA for the CDR3: TGTGCCAGCAGCTTGGGGGCTGCCGGGGAGCTGTTTTTT. The whole variable domain, filled in from reference TRBV5-5 and TRBJ2-2, reads DAGVTQSPTHLIKTRGQQVTLRCSPISGHKSVSWYQQVLGQGPQFIFQYYEKEERGRGNFPDRFSARQFPNYSSELNVNALLLGDSALYLCASSLGAAGELFFGEGSRLTVL.

This sequence joins TRBV9 and TRBJ2-2, with a possible D match to TRBD2 (5 bases). The germline V gene has CDR1 SGDLS and CDR2 YYNGEE. V was clipped by 1 base and J by 4 bases, with 11 bases between them. The CDR3 length is 15 residues. The CDR3 DNA is TGTGCCAGCAGCGTAAGTCCGGGGATCACCGGGGAGCTGTTTTTT. Protein sequence: CASSVSPGITGELFF.

The V call is TRBV6-5, the J call TRBJ1-1; D call uncertain. Germline assignment: CDR1 MNHEY and CDR2 SVGAGI. V dropped 0 bases and J dropped 7 bases, with 12 bases sitting between them. The CDR3 spans 14 residues. In nucleotides, the CDR3 is TGTGCCAGCAGTTACTCCCCCCCCGGCGGTGAAGCTTTCTTT. Translating gives CASSYSPPGGEAFF.